This T cell receptor beta chain was documented in a study of blood T cell repertoires in COVID-19. The CDR3 covers 14 residues. The J segment lost 5 bases and the V segment lost 2 bases, leaving 1 base of the junction unmatched. Germline loops: CDR1 SGHNT, CDR2 YYREEE (reference sequence). Original analysis: Estimates of nucleated cell counts were drawn from the amplification of reference gene primers. Some clones are missing from TCRdb's copy, which holds only in-frame ones; the method was immunoSEQ multiplex PCR. Clone size and V and J calls were adopted from that table, with D and trimming inferred from the DNA. Of more than 140,000 clones listed, about 82% are singletons. Comment on this clone: It may be a read error: a sequence one base away is much more abundant.

Sequencing was performed on peripheral blood. The chain couples TRBV5-4 to TRBJ2-1; 10 bases fit TRBD1. The sequence was obtained from a woman in her sixties with acute or convalescent COVID-19. This CDR3 is CASSLGTGDNEQFF. The DNA of the CDR3 is TGTGCCAGCAGCTTAGGGACAGGGGACAATGAGCAGTTCTTC.